This T cell receptor (beta chain) was identified in a study of graft-versus-host responses after intestinal transplantation. For the study at large: Those transplanted obtained multivisceral, liver-intestinal, or isolated intestinal grafts. Recipients were all induced with anti-thymocyte globulin, then given tacrolimus and steroids for 3 to 4 years.

Study outcomes and limitations: Recipient marrow contained GvH clones, some of which appeared first in ileum or blood.

This CDR3 region has 15 residues. The V and J ends lost 11 bases and 3 bases respectively, with 20 bases between them. Germline V gene sequence: CDR1 MNHEY, CDR2 SVGAGI. The method was immunoSEQ multiplex PCR; TCRdb's version includes in-frame clones alone and lacks a portion of them. The sample includes 75,000 to 100,000 clones, around 90% of them seen just once. This clone was found once. What it binds is unknown. This sequence originates from a human donor who received an intestinal transplant. V is TRBV6-5 and J is TRBJ1-5; D remains unclear. Specimen: unstimulated CD4+ T cells sorted from spleen or lymph node cells, collected before intestinal transplant. The CDR3 coding sequence is TGTGCCTGCTTCCCGAGTCCGGGAATCAATCAGCCCCAGCATTTT. Translated: CACFPSPGINQPQHF.